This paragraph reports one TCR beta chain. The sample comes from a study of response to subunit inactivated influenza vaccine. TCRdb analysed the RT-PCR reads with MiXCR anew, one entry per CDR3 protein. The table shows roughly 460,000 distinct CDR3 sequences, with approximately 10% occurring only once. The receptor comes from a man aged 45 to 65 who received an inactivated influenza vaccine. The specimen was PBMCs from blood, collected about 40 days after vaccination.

CDR3: CASSSGQSLYGYTF. Written as DNA, the CDR3 is TGTGCCAGCAGCTCGGGACAGTCTCTTTATGGCTACACCTTC. The chain uses TRBV5-5 and TRBJ1-2, with 7 bases identical to TRBD1. From germline, CDR1 is SGHKS and CDR2 YYEKEE (reference sequence). V shed 3 bases and J 5 bases; nucleotides not matched to a gene: 7. The CDR3 loop spans 14 amino acids.